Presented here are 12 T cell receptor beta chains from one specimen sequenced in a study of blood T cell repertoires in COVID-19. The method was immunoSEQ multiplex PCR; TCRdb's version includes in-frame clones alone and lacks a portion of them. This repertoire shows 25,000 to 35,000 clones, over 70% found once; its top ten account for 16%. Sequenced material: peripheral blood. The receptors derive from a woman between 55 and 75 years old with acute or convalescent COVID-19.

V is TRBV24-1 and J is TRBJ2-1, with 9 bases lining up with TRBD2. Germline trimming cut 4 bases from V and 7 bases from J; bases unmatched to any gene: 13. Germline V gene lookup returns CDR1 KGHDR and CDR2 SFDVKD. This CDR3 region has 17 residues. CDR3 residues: CATSDASSGGAMNEQFF. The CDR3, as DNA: TGTGCCACCAGTGACGCGAGTAGCGGGGGCGCCATGAATGAGCAGTTCTTC.

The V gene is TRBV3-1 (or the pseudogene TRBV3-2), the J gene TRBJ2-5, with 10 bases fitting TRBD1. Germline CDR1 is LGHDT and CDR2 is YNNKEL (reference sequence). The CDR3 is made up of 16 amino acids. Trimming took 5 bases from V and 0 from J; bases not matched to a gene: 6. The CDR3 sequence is CASSSWGQGYQETQYF. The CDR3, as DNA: TGTGCCAGCAGCTCATGGGGACAGGGGTACCAAGAGACCCAGTACTTC.

As DNA, the CDR3 is TGTGCCAGCAGCTCAAACTACGAGCAGTACTTC. It yields the protein CASSSNYEQYF. The rearrangement uses TRBV7-6 and TRBJ2-7, with unresolved D. Germline CDR1 is SGHVS and CDR2 is FNYEAQ. The CDR3 runs 11 residues. V was clipped by 4 bases and J by 3 bases, with 4 bases between them.

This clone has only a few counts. The CDR3 is CASSLTVKETQYF. CDR3 DNA: TGCGCCAGCAGCTTGACAGTTAAAGAGACCCAGTACTTC. This chain joins TRBV5-1 and TRBJ2-5; D ambiguous. Germline V gene lookup returns CDR1 SGHRS and CDR2 YFSETQ. The V and J ends lost 1 base and 3 bases respectively, with 7 bases between them. The CDR3 length is 13 residues. Together with reference TRBV5-1 and TRBJ2-5, the CDR3 gives the full variable domain: KAGVTQTPRYLIKTRGQQVTLSCSPISGHRSVSWYQQTPGQGLQFLFEYFSETQRNKGNFPGRFSGRQFSNSRSEMNVSTLELGDSALYLCASSLTVKETQYFGPGTRLLVL.

Here the CDR3 DNA reads TGCGCCAGCAGCCACGCTGTGGGGGCCCCCTCCATGAACACTGAAGCTTTCTTT. This gives the protein CASSHAVGAPSMNTEAFF. The genes are TRBV4-1 and TRBJ1-1; the D gene is possibly TRBD1 (6 bases). Germline V gene lookup returns CDR1 MGHRA and CDR2 YSYEKL. The CDR3 length is 18 residues. Deletions cut 3 bases from V and 0 bases from J, with 20 bases between.

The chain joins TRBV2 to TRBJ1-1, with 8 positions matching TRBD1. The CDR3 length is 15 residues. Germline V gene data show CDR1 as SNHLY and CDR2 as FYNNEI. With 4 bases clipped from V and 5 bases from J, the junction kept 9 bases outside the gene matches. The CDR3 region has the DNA TGTGCCAGCAGTGGACAGGGGAAAGGTGAAACTGAAGCTTTCTTT. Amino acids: CASSGQGKGETEAFF.

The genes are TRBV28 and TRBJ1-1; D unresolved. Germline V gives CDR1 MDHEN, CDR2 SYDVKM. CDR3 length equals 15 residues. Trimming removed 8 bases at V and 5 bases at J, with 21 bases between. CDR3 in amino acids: CASLTGGGGSTEAFF. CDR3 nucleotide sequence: TGTGCCAGCCTCACGGGAGGCGGAGGGAGTACTGAAGCTTTCTTT. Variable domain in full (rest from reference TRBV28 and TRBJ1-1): DVKVTQSSRYLVKRTGEKVFLECVQDMDHENMFWYRQDPGLGLRLIYFSYDVKMKEKGDIPEGYSVSREKKERFSLILESASTNQTSMYLCASLTGGGGSTEAFFGQGTRLTVV.

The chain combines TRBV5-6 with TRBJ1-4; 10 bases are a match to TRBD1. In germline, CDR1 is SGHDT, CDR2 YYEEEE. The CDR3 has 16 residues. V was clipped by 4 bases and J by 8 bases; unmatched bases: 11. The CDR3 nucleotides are TGTGCCAGCAGCCCCGGACAGGGGGGCTTTCAAGAAAAACTGTTTTTT. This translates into CASSPGQGGFQEKLFF.

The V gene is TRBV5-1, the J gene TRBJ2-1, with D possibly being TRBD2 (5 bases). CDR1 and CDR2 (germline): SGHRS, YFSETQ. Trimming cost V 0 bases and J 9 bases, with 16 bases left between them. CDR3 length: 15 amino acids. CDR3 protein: CASSLEGRGGGEQFF. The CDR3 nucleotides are TGCGCCAGCAGCTTGGAGGGCCGTGGAGGAGGTGAGCAGTTCTTC.

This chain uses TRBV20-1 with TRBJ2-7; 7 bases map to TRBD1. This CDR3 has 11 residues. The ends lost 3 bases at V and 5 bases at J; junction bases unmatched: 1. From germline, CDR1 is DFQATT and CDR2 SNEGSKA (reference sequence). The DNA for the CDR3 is TGCAGTGCTAGTCAGGGGGACGAGCAGTACTTC. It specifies CSASQGDEQYF.

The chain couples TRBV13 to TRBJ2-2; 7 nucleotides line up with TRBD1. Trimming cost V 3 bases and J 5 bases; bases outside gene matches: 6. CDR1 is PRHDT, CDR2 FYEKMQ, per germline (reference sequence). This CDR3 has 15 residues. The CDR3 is CASSLEGGPTGELFF. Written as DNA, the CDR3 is TGTGCCAGCAGCTTGGAAGGGGGCCCAACCGGGGAGCTGTTTTTT.

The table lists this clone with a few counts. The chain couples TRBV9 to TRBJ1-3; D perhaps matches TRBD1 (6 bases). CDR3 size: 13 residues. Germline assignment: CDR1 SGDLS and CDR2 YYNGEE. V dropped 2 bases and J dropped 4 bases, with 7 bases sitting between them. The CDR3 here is CASSVQGGNTIYF. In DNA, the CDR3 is TGTGCCAGCAGCGTCCAGGGGGGAAACACCATATATTTT.